The rows below give T cell receptor beta chains drawn from one sample of a study of blood T cells in healthy people across ages. TCRdb processed the 5' RACE reads anew with MiXCR; each CDR3 protein has one entry. The table lists around 1.1 million distinct CDR3 sequences, 35% to 45% of them singletons. Material for sequencing was blood. Receptors were obtained from a man between 18 and 35 years old in good health. The CDR3 runs from the conserved cysteine through the conserved F or W. A D gene is named only where the DNA matches it firmly. A row's size may be missing; if present it is once, few, many or a size class.

j_call v_call clone_size d_call cdr3_length cdr3_aa cdr3_nt
TRBJ1-3 TRBV7-2 . . 15 CASSPLGGLGNTIYF TGTGCCAGCAGCCCCCTAGGGGGTTTAGGAAACACCATATATTTT
TRBJ2-3 TRBV7-8 . . 14 CASGVREGTDTQYF TGTGCCAGCGGTGTACGGGAAGGCACAGATACGCAGTATTTT
TRBJ2-6 TRBV5-1 few . 15 CASSLQGPGANVLTF TGTGCCAGCAGCTTACAGGGTCCTGGGGCCAACGTCCTGACTTTC
TRBJ2-3 TRBV6-2/TRBV6-3 . . 15 CASSTGGAGGDTQYF TGTGCCAGCAGTACAGGGGGCGCGGGGGGAGATACGCAGTATTTT
TRBJ2-1 TRBV12-3/TRBV12-4 . . 15 CASSLAPPGDNEQFF TGTGCCAGCAGTTTAGCACCTCCGGGGGACAATGAGCAGTTCTTC
TRBJ2-3 TRBV24-1 few . 12 CATSDPAQTQYF TGTGCCACCAGTGACCCGGCCCAAACGCAGTATTTT
TRBJ1-6 TRBV20-1 few . 15 CSASQGSTYNSPLHF TGCAGTGCTAGTCAGGGTTCGACCTATAATTCACCCCTCCACTTT
TRBJ1-2 TRBV6-6 . . 14 CASSYREHFDGYTF TGTGCCAGCAGTTACCGGGAACATTTCGATGGCTACACCTTC
TRBJ2-2 TRBV20-1 . . 14 CSARVMATLGELFF TGCAGTGCCAGGGTGATGGCTACATTGGGGGAGCTGTTTTTT
TRBJ1-2 TRBV7-2 few . 16 CASSLSGLRGDYGYTF TGTGCCAGCAGCTTATCGGGTTTGAGGGGGGACTATGGCTACACCTTC
TRBJ1-1 TRBV29-1 . . 14 CSVLHRVSNTEAFF TGCAGCGTTCTTCACAGGGTTTCGAACACTGAAGCTTTCTTT
TRBJ1-1 TRBV6-5 . . 16 CASSYGPGFSRTEAFF TGTGCCAGCAGTTACGGTCCAGGGTTTTCGAGAACTGAAGCTTTCTTT
TRBJ2-7 TRBV4-1 . . 14 CASSQDNRFREQYF TGCGCCAGCAGCCAAGATAACCGTTTTAGGGAGCAGTACTTC
TRBJ2-2 TRBV18 . TRBD2 16 CASSPPTSGETGELFF TGTGCCAGCTCACCACCGACTAGCGGGGAAACCGGGGAGCTGTTTTTT
TRBJ2-5 TRBV9 few TRBD1 15 CARKCRDRRQETQYF TGTGCCAGAAAATGCCGGGACAGGCGTCAAGAGACCCAGTACTTC
TRBJ2-2 TRBV2 . TRBD1 16 CASRTGTGQNTGELFF TGTGCCAGCAGAACAGGGACAGGACAGAACACCGGGGAGCTGTTTTTT
TRBJ1-2 TRBV20-1 few TRBD1 14 CSARAVDRVTGYTF TGCAGTGCTAGAGCAGTGGACAGGGTGACTGGCTACACCTTC
TRBJ1-6 TRBV4-3 once . 13 CASSQDELSPLHF TGCGCCAGCAGCCAAGATGAGCTTTCACCCCTCCACTTT
TRBJ2-2 TRBV9 . . 13 CASRRVNTGELFF TGTGCCAGCAGGCGTGTGAACACCGGGGAGCTGTTTTTT
TRBJ2-2 TRBV11-2 few . 15 CASSLGSIYTGELFF TGTGCCAGCAGCTTAGGCTCCATTTACACCGGGGAGCTGTTTTTT
TRBJ1-4 TRBV29-1 . TRBD1 14 CSVGQGATNEKLFF TGCAGCGTTGGACAGGGGGCAACTAATGAAAAACTGTTTTTT
TRBJ2-3 TRBV27 . TRBD1 16 CASSLSGRGWADTQYF TGTGCCAGCAGTTTATCGGGCAGGGGGTGGGCAGATACGCAGTATTTT
TRBJ2-1 TRBV12-3/TRBV12-4 once . 13 CTSRSGRSDEQFF TGTACCAGCAGATCGGGACGCTCGGATGAGCAGTTCTTC
TRBJ2-1 TRBV6-5 few TRBD2 15 CASSVSGGGYNEQFF TGTGCCAGCAGTGTTTCGGGGGGGGGATACAATGAGCAGTTCTTC
TRBJ1-2 TRBV7-9 . . 15 CASSFPSGGNYGYTF TGTGCCAGCAGCTTCCCCTCCGGGGGGAACTATGGCTACACCTTC
TRBJ2-1 TRBV27 . . 14 CASSLEGPYNEQFF TGTGCCAGCAGTCTCGAGGGCCCCTACAATGAGCAGTTCTTC
TRBJ1-2 TRBV12-3/TRBV12-4 . TRBD1 14 CASTLTGLFYGYTF TGTGCCAGCACCCTGACAGGGCTCTTCTATGGCTACACCTTC
TRBJ1-1 TRBV12-3/TRBV12-4 . TRBD1 17 CASSLRDRFLKNTEAFF TGTGCCAGCAGTTTAAGGGACAGATTTCTCAAAAACACTGAAGCTTTCTTT
TRBJ2-3 TRBV2 . TRBD1 14 CASSDRGGADTQYF TGTGCCAGCAGCGACAGGGGAGGCGCAGATACGCAGTATTTT
TRBJ1-1 TRBV27 . . 14 CASSFRRQDTEAFF TGTGCCAGCAGTTTTAGGCGCCAGGACACTGAAGCTTTCTTT
TRBJ2-4 TRBV7-2 . TRBD1 16 CASSPRTGETKNIQYF TGTGCCAGCAGCCCCCGGACAGGGGAGACCAAAAACATTCAGTACTTC
TRBJ2-7 TRBV12-3/TRBV12-4 . . 14 CASRKVLSYNEQYF TGTGCTAGCAGGAAGGTTCTCTCCTACAATGAGCAGTACTTC
TRBJ2-1 TRBV20-1 few . 14 CSARGSPGGNEQFF TGCAGTGCTAGAGGATCGCCAGGAGGCAATGAGCAGTTCTTC
TRBJ1-2 TRBV6-6 . . 12 CASRRELKGYTF TGTGCCAGCAGGCGGGAGTTGAAAGGCTACACCTTC
TRBJ2-7 TRBV12-5 few TRBD2 15 CATGSSGGLSYEQYF TGTGCTACCGGATCTAGCGGGGGGTTGTCCTACGAGCAGTACTTC
TRBJ1-4 TRBV12-3/TRBV12-4 . TRBD1 14 CASSSGQGPRKLFF TGTGCCAGCAGTTCGGGACAGGGACCCAGGAAACTGTTTTTT
TRBJ2-7 TRBV3-1 . . 15 CASSPVTGWTYEQYF TGTGCCAGCAGCCCTGTTACAGGGTGGACATACGAGCAGTACTTC
TRBJ2-1 TRBV27 . . 12 CASSFWGNEQFF TGTGCCAGCAGTTTTTGGGGGAATGAGCAGTTCTTC
TRBJ1-2 TRBV25-1 few TRBD1 15 CASSETRGDSYGYTF TGTGCCAGCAGCGAAACCAGAGGGGACAGCTATGGCTACACCTTC
TRBJ1-2 TRBV3-1 . TRBD1 18 CASSQDPGTGSAVYGYTF TGTGCCAGCAGCCAAGATCCCGGGACAGGATCCGCTGTCTATGGCTACACCTTC
TRBJ2-5 TRBV29-1 . TRBD1 15 CSVKTGTGSLETQYF TGCAGCGTGAAGACCGGGACAGGGTCTTTGGAGACCCAGTACTTC
TRBJ2-5 TRBV5-1 many . 14 CASSSGTSQETQYF TGTGCCAGCAGTTCCGGCACCTCCCAAGAGACCCAGTACTTC
TRBJ1-5 TRBV28 . TRBD1 14 CASTMTGFNQPQHF TGTGCCAGCACCATGACAGGGTTCAATCAGCCCCAGCATTTT
TRBJ2-1 TRBV9 few TRBD2 20 CASSVGPGLAGRGSYNEQFF TGTGCCAGCAGCGTAGGTCCCGGACTAGCGGGGCGAGGGTCCTACAATGAGCAGTTCTTC
TRBJ2-5 TRBV7-9 . . 14 CASSLVQPQETQYF TGTGCCAGCAGCTTAGTACAGCCCCAAGAGACCCAGTACTTC
TRBJ1-2 TRBV30 few . 15 CAWSLHDSYDRGYTF TGTGCCTGGAGCCTCCACGACAGCTACGATCGCGGCTACACCTTC
TRBJ2-3 TRBV9 . . 16 CASSVDPTGVWDTQYF TGTGCCAGCAGCGTAGATCCGACGGGAGTGTGGGACACGCAGTATTTT
TRBJ1-2 TRBV6-5 . . 14 CASSHRTSSEGYTF TGTGCCAGCAGCCACAGAACCTCCAGTGAGGGCTACACCTTC
TRBJ1-1 TRBV6-6 . TRBD1 13 CATAGGSNTEAFF TGTGCCACCGCAGGGGGTTCAAACACTGAAGCTTTCTTT
TRBJ2-3 TRBV6-2/TRBV6-3 few . 17 CASSYSTSLTYTDTQYF TGTGCCAGCAGTTACTCGACCAGTCTTACCTACACAGATACGCAGTATTTT
TRBJ2-3 TRBV7-3 . . 15 CASSFKGGVPDTQYF TGTGCCAGCAGCTTCAAGGGGGGGGTCCCAGATACGCAGTATTTT